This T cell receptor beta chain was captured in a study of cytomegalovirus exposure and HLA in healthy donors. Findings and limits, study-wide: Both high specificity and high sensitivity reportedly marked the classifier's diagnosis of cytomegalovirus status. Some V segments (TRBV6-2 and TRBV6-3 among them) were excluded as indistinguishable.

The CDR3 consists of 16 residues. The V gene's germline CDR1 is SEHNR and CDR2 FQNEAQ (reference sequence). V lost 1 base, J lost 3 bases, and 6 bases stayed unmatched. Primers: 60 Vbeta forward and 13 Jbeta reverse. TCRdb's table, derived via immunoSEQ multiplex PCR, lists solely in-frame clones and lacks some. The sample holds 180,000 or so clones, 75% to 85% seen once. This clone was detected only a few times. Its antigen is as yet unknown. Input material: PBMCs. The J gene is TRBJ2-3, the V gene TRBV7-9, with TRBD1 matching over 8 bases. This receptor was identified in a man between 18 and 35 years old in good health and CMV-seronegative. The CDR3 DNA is TGTGCCAGCAGCTTAGGGACAGGGAAGGTAACAGATACGCAGTATTTT. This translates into CASSLGTGKVTDTQYF.